What follows are 20 T cell receptor beta chains derived from one specimen sequenced in a study of OX40 agonist ivuxolimab in advanced cancers. Profiled with immunoSEQ multiplex PCR; TCRdb holds only in-frame clones, not every one. The repertoire has roughly 59,000 clones, around 80% of them found once; the top ten carry 1%. This specimen was CD4+ or CD8+ T cells sorted from blood, taken in a trial of the OX40 agonist ivuxolimab. Receptor source: an adult with an advanced solid tumor such as melanoma, head and neck, liver or kidney cancer.

This chain connects TRBV5-5 to TRBJ1-5, with D hard to call. The CDR3 contains 15 residues. Per the germline V gene, CDR1 is SGHKS and CDR2 is YYEKEE (reference sequence). The V gene lost 0 bases and the J gene lost 0 bases, with 7 bases spanning the gap. CDR3 residues: CASSLDSYSNQPQHF. In DNA form, the CDR3 reads TGTGCCAGCAGCTTGGATAGCTATAGCAATCAGCCCCAGCATTTT.

V gene TRBV10-3 combines with J gene TRBJ2-1; no reliable D call. The CDR3 is made up of 14 amino acids. Germline lookup yields CDR1 ENHRY and CDR2 SYGVKD. V was pared by 3 bases and J by 0 bases, with 6 bases between. CDR3 protein: CAISDSSSYNEQFF. As DNA, the CDR3 is TGTGCCATCAGTGATTCAAGCTCCTACAATGAGCAGTTCTTC.

The chain couples TRBV13 to TRBJ1-1, with a possible D match to TRBD1 (5 bases). Per germline, CDR1 PRHDT and CDR2 FYEKMQ (reference sequence). V dropped 1 base and J dropped 4 bases, with 10 bases sitting between them. The CDR3 is made up of 14 amino acids. In DNA, the CDR3 is TGTGCCAGCAGCTTAGTCTCGGGGGGCACTGAAGCTTTCTTT. It translates to CASSLVSGGTEAFF.

V and J are TRBV7-9 and TRBJ2-3, with D perhaps given as TRBD1 or TRBD2 (6 bases each). The V and J ends lost 2 bases and 4 bases respectively, with 7 bases between them. CDR1 and CDR2 from the germline V gene are SEHNR and FQNEAQ (reference sequence). This CDR3 contains 13 residues. The CDR3: CASSLRGADTQYF. Written as DNA, the CDR3 is TGTGCCAGCAGCTTAAGGGGGGCAGATACGCAGTATTTT.

The J gene is TRBJ1-2, the V gene TRBV27; 8 positions match TRBD1. The CDR3 runs to 14 residues. Germline loops: CDR1 MNHEY, CDR2 SMNVEV (reference sequence). V lost 6 bases to trimming and J lost 5 bases; unmatched junction nucleotides: 8. CDR3 loop: CASSHGQGKYGYTF. In nucleotides, the CDR3 is TGTGCCAGCAGCCATGGACAGGGAAAATATGGCTACACCTTC.

The chain couples TRBV6-5 to TRBJ1-1, with a tentative D call TRBD1 (5 bases). V lost 5 bases and J 0 bases, leaving 10 bases between the germline ends. The CDR3 is 14 residues long. The V gene's germline CDR1 is MNHEY and CDR2 SVGAGI. In DNA, the CDR3 is TGTGCCAGCAGTCCGGAAGGGGTGAACACTGAAGCTTTCTTT. This gives the protein CASSPEGVNTEAFF.

The V gene is TRBV19, the J gene TRBJ1-3; D gene ambiguous. This CDR3 comprises 12 residues. Per the germline V gene, CDR1 is LNHDA and CDR2 is SQIVND (reference sequence). V gave up 5 bases and J gave up 4 bases, with 6 bases separating them. CDR3 protein: CASSALGNTIYF. The CDR3 nucleotides are TGTGCCAGTAGTGCCCTCGGAAACACCATATATTTT. Drawing the rest from reference TRBV19 and TRBJ1-3, the complete variable domain is DGGITQSPKYLFRKEGQNVTLSCEQNLNHDAMYWYRQDPGQGLRLIYYSQIVNDFQKGDIAEGYSVSREKKESFPLTVTSAQKNPTAFYLCASSALGNTIYFGEGSWLTVV.

CDR3 nucleotide sequence: TGTGCCAGCAGCTTGCCTACAGGGCCCGGGGAGCTGTTTTTT. This gives the protein CASSLPTGPGELFF. The chain recombines TRBV5-4 with TRBJ2-2; TRBD1 is a possible D gene (6 bases). CDR1 SGHNT and CDR2 YYREEE come from the germline V gene (reference sequence). V lost 1 base and J 6 bases, leaving 10 bases between the germline ends. This CDR3 contains 14 residues.

The chain couples TRBV15 to TRBJ1-2; D perhaps matches TRBD1 (6 bases). This CDR3 is 15 amino acids long. V lost 1 base and J lost 1, with 10 bases in between. Looked up from germline, CDR1 is LNHNV and CDR2 is YYDKDF (reference sequence). CDR3 residues: CATSRADSYNYGYTF. The CDR3 bases are TGTGCCACCAGCAGAGCGGACAGTTATAACTATGGCTACACCTTC.

J is TRBJ2-3 and V is TRBV14; TRBD2 is a possible D gene (5 bases). The CDR3 loop spans 14 amino acids. The V gene lost 4 bases and the J gene lost 6 bases, with 14 bases spanning the gap. Germline CDR1 SGHDN, CDR2 FVKESK. As DNA, the CDR3 is TGTGCCAGCAGCCTGCGGAGGCTTGAGGATACGCAGTATTTT. This codes for CASSLRRLEDTQYF.

The CDR3 nucleotides read TGTGCCAGCAGCGCGGACCCGAGGAGTTCGGGGTCTGGGTCACCCCTCCACTTT. This gives the protein CASSADPRSSGSGSPLHF. The V and J genes are TRBV9 and TRBJ1-6; unclear D gene. Germline V gene data show CDR1 as SGDLS and CDR2 as YYNGEE. Trimming took 3 bases from V and 10 from J, leaving 26 bases between them. This CDR3 is built from 18 residues.

The V gene is TRBV29-1, the J gene TRBJ2-2; TRBD1 is a possible D gene (6 bases). V lost 6 bases and J lost 4, with 12 bases in between. This CDR3 is 13 amino acids long. Germline lookup yields CDR1 SQVTM and CDR2 ANQGSEA. CDR3 sequence: CSVARGFTGELFF. CDR3 DNA sequence: TGCAGCGTGGCCAGGGGTTTCACCGGGGAGCTGTTTTTT.

V gene TRBV6-1 combines with J gene TRBJ2-1; TRBD1 aligns across 10 bases. The trim removed 5 bases at V and 6 bases at J, leaving 4 bases unmatched. The germline gives CDR1 MNHNS, CDR2 SASEGT. The CDR3 runs 14 residues. The CDR3 is CASSRQGAGNEQFF. The CDR3 bases are TGTGCCAGCAGTAGACAGGGGGCCGGCAATGAGCAGTTCTTC.

The rearrangement joins TRBV15 to TRBJ1-4; no clear D. CDR1 and CDR2 (germline): LNHNV, YYDKDF (reference sequence). The V end was cut by 0 bases, the J end by 0 bases, with 11 bases between. The CDR3 runs 17 residues. In DNA form, the CDR3 reads TGTGCCACCAGCAGAGATATCCCAGGCCCAACTAATGAAAAACTGTTTTTT. Its translation: CATSRDIPGPTNEKLFF.

This chain links TRBV10-1 with TRBJ1-5; 7 positions agree with TRBD1. V shed 6 bases, J shed 2 bases, and the junction held 22 bases outside the gene matches. The CDR3 contains 20 residues. Germline values: CDR1 WNHNN, CDR2 SYGVQD (reference sequence). The CDR3 DNA reads TGCGCCAGCAGCGATTCTAGACAGGGACGGTTAAGAGAAGGCAATCAGCCCCAGCATTTT. It codes for CASSDSRQGRLREGNQPQHF.

The rearrangement uses TRBV19 and TRBJ1-4; perhaps TRBD1 as D (6 bases). Germline-derived CDR1 and CDR2 are LNHDA and SQIVND (reference sequence). The CDR3 totals 15 residues. V was cut by 2 bases and J by 3 bases, with 10 bases left in between. DNA of the CDR3: TGTGCCAGTAGTATACAGGGGACGGCTAATGAAAAACTGTTTTTT. As protein: CASSIQGTANEKLFF. Full variable domain (rest looked up from reference TRBV19 and TRBJ1-4): DGGITQSPKYLFRKEGQNVTLSCEQNLNHDAMYWYRQDPGQGLRLIYYSQIVNDFQKGDIAEGYSVSREKKESFPLTVTSAQKNPTAFYLCASSIQGTANEKLFFGSGTQLSVL.

This clone was picked up many times. V usage is TRBV5-4 and J usage is TRBJ2-2, with D perhaps assigned TRBD1 or TRBD2 (6 bases each). This CDR3 is built from 17 residues. Germline lookup yields CDR1 SGHNT and CDR2 YYREEE (reference sequence). V was pared by 3 bases and J by 6 bases, with 21 bases between. CDR3 DNA: TGTGCCAGCAGCTCGAAGGGGGTAGGAGGGGCCTCCGGGGAGCTGTTTTTT. Translating it yields CASSSKGVGGASGELFF.

CDR3: CASSQDFSGPEAFF. The CDR3 bases are TGCGCCAGCAGCCAAGATTTTTCAGGCCCAGAAGCTTTCTTT. The rearrangement uses TRBV4-3 and TRBJ1-1; D remains ambiguous. The CDR3 has 14 residues. V was clipped by 0 bases and J by 8 bases, with 13 bases between them. In germline, CDR1 is LGHNA, CDR2 YSLEER.

This clone was detected only a few times. V usage is TRBV5-1 and J usage is TRBJ1-2, with 8 bases aligning to TRBD1. V was clipped by 5 bases and J by 8 bases; unmatched bases: 11. The germline gives CDR1 SGHRS, CDR2 YFSETQ. This CDR3 spans 14 amino acids. The CDR3 DNA reads TGCGCCAGCAGTTACAACGACAGGGGATTCGGCTACACCTTC. Translation: CASSYNDRGFGYTF.

This sequence joins TRBV6-5 and TRBJ2-7; 7 bases line up with TRBD1. V was pared by 6 bases and J by 1 base, with 6 bases of the junction left unmatched. CDR1 is MNHEY and CDR2 is SVGAGI in the germline V gene. The CDR3 loop spans 14 amino acids. The CDR3 DNA reads TGTGCCAGCAGAAATCTACAGGGGTCCTACGAGCAGTACTTC. Translation gives CASRNLQGSYEQYF.